This is a list of T cell receptor beta chains from one sample in a study of blood T cells in healthy people across ages. TCRdb re-derived calls from the 5' RACE reads in MiXCR, one entry per CDR3 protein. Among approximately 600,000 distinct CDR3 sequences listed, under 65% were seen once. Sequencing input: blood. The receptors come from a man in his sixties in good health. CDR3s include the opening cysteine and the closing phenylalanine or tryptophan. D genes are given only for firm matches.

len	v_gene	j_gene	d_gene	CDR3aa
14	TRBV28	TRBJ1-4	NA	CASNLGGRGEKLFF
15	TRBV12-5	TRBJ2-4	TRBD1	CAGTGQGIGWDIQYF
15	TRBV6-6	TRBJ2-1	TRBD1	CASSYDGTGGGEQFF
12	TRBV7-2	TRBJ2-1	NA	CASSPSHNEQFF
13	TRBV29-1	TRBJ2-3	NA	CSVDGAVGDTQYF
13	TRBV29-1	TRBJ2-1	TRBD2	CSVTSWGNNEQFF
14	TRBV5-1	TRBJ1-2	TRBD1	CASSTEGGAGGYTF
13	TRBV20-1	TRBJ2-3	NA	CSARDRARSTQYF
15	TRBV5-1	TRBJ2-3	NA	CASSLDGGSTDTQYF
15	TRBV5-1	TRBJ2-3	NA	CASNLRGATADTQYF